The 24 T cell receptor beta chains listed next were all sequenced from one sample in a study of cytotoxic CD8 clonotypes in ibrutinib-treated CLL. Profiled with immunoSEQ multiplex PCR; TCRdb holds only in-frame clones, not every one. The repertoire holds some 46,000 clones, with roughly three quarters as singletons. The source material was PBMCs, sampled after 12 months of ibrutinib treatment. Receptor source: a human donor with chronic lymphocytic leukemia.

The chain links TRBV5-6 to TRBJ2-2, with TRBD1 as a possible D gene (5 bases). Germline V gene sequence: CDR1 SGHDT, CDR2 YYEEEE. Trimming shortened V by 4 bases and J by 2 bases, and 15 bases separated the two germline ends. This CDR3 is built from 16 residues. The CDR3 spells CASSLFRAANTGELFF. The DNA of the CDR3 is TGTGCCAGCAGCCTCTTCAGGGCGGCAAACACCGGGGAGCTGTTTTTT.

This clone was observed a few times. The chain joins TRBV28 to TRBJ1-4; D call uncertain. Trimming removed 2 bases at V and 4 bases at J, with 8 bases between. The CDR3 spans 14 residues. The germline V gene encodes CDR1 MDHEN and CDR2 SYDVKM. The CDR3 loop reads CASSLIGINEKLFF. Written as DNA, the CDR3 is TGTGCCAGCAGTTTAATAGGGATTAATGAAAAACTGTTTTTT.

CDR3 amino acids: CASSSKAAGGQDEQYF. In nucleotides, the CDR3 is TGTGCCAGCAGCTCCAAGGCAGCGGGAGGGCAGGACGAGCAGTACTTC. The chain links TRBV7-6 to TRBJ2-7, with 10 bases fitting TRBD2. Per the germline V gene, CDR1 is SGHVS and CDR2 is FNYEAQ. The trim removed 4 bases at V and 5 bases at J, leaving 11 bases unmatched. This CDR3 is built from 16 residues.

This clone came up a few times. J is TRBJ1-2 and V is TRBV19; D remains ambiguous. The V gene's germline CDR1 is LNHDA and CDR2 SQIVND (reference sequence). CDR3 size: 14 residues. V was cut by 3 bases and J by 7 bases, with 15 bases left in between. The CDR3 loop reads CASSIDGSLGGYTF. The CDR3 nucleotides read TGTGCCAGTAGTATCGACGGATCTCTGGGTGGCTACACCTTC.

The V gene is TRBV5-1, the J gene TRBJ2-1, with D unresolved. The CDR3 has 12 amino acids. The V gene lost 2 bases and the J gene lost 7 bases, with 7 bases spanning the gap. Germline V gene lookup returns CDR1 SGHRS and CDR2 YFSETQ. The CDR3 loop is CASSFSGNEQFF. The CDR3 coding sequence is TGCGCCAGCAGCTTCTCCGGGAATGAGCAGTTCTTC.

V and J are TRBV29-1 and TRBJ2-5; 8 bases map to TRBD1. V lost 6 bases, J lost 5 bases, and 8 bases stayed unmatched. Per germline, CDR1 SQVTM and CDR2 ANQGSEA. This CDR3 spans 13 amino acids. This chain's CDR3 is CSVGQGTAETQYF. In DNA, the CDR3 is TGCAGCGTCGGACAGGGCACAGCGGAGACCCAGTACTTC.

This clone was counted once. This chain connects TRBV18 to TRBJ2-7, with 9 bases that match TRBD1. Germline V gives CDR1 KGHSH, CDR2 LQKENI. With 3 bases clipped from V and 2 bases from J, the junction kept 2 bases outside the gene matches. The CDR3 contains 14 residues. CDR3 DNA sequence: TGTGCCAGCTCACCGGGACAGGGAGCCTACGAGCAGTACTTC. This codes for CASSPGQGAYEQYF.

This chain uses TRBV27 with TRBJ1-4, with no clear D. The CDR3 has 11 amino acids. Germline assignment: CDR1 MNHEY and CDR2 SMNVEV (reference sequence). V lost 3 bases to trimming and J lost 8 bases, with 4 bases between them. CDR3 bases: TGTGCCAGCAGTTTGAAGGAAAAACTGTTTTTT. This encodes CASSLKEKLFF. The full variable domain, completed using reference TRBV27 and TRBJ1-4, is EAQVTQNPRYLITVTGKKLTVTCSQNMNHEYMSWYRQDPGLGLRQIYYSMNVEVTDKGDVPEGYKVSRKEKRNFPLILESPSPNQTSLYFCASSLKEKLFFGSGTQLSVL.

This clone occurred a few times. The chain has TRBV10-3 and TRBJ2-1; TRBD2 matches 7 bases. Germline CDR1 reads ENHRY; CDR2 reads SYGVKD. With V trimmed by 4 bases and J by 6 bases, 6 bases remained unmatched. The CDR3 is 14 residues long. CDR3: CAISGGGRANEQFF. The CDR3 DNA reads TGTGCCATCAGTGGGGGTGGGAGGGCCAATGAGCAGTTCTTC.

The J gene is TRBJ2-1, the V gene TRBV9, with 7 bases lining up with TRBD1. There are 15 residues in the CDR3. CDR1 SGDLS and CDR2 YYNGEE come from the germline V gene. J lost 8 bases, V lost 2 bases, and 10 bases had no gene match. CDR3 nucleotide sequence: TGTGCCAGCAGCGTCGGGACAGTGAGCACCCATGAGCAGTTCTTC. Encoded protein: CASSVGTVSTHEQFF.

J is TRBJ1-2 and V is TRBV19; possibly TRBD1 for D (5 bases). The CDR3 is made up of 16 amino acids. The V end was cut by 5 bases, the J end by 2 bases, with 18 bases between. Germline CDR1 reads LNHDA; CDR2 reads SQIVND (reference sequence). The CDR3 reads CASSHSVGRTNYGYTF. CDR3 bases: TGTGCCAGTAGTCACTCTGTGGGACGGACCAACTATGGCTACACCTTC.

This clone was counted a single time. The chain recombines TRBV11-1 with TRBJ2-2, with TRBD1 identical over 10 bases. CDR3 size: 17 residues. J was trimmed by 6 bases and V by 5 bases; bases with no gene match: 12. CDR1 and CDR2 (germline): SGHAT, FQDESV (reference sequence). CDR3 sequence (DNA): TGTGCCAGCAGCATAACCTCCGACAGGGGGCGCGCCGGGGAGCTGTTTTTT. This codes for CASSITSDRGRAGELFF.

The V and J genes are TRBV7-8 and TRBJ1-5; no firm D call. Looked up from germline, CDR1 is SGHVS and CDR2 is FQNEAQ. V gave up 1 base and J gave up 4 bases, with 11 bases separating them. CDR3 length: 15 residues. Written as DNA, the CDR3 is TGTGCCAGCAGCTTAGACAGCTGGGGAAATCAGCCCCAGCATTTT. It translates to CASSLDSWGNQPQHF.

V is TRBV9 and J is TRBJ2-7, with unresolved D. Deletions cut 4 bases from V and 7 bases from J, with 15 bases between. The CDR3 is 13 amino acids. CDR1 is SGDLS and CDR2 is YYNGEE in the germline V gene. CDR3 DNA sequence: TGTGCCAGCAGCTCCCCGGGTCAGACGGAGCAGTACTTC. Translation: CASSSPGQTEQYF.

The chain recombines TRBV4-2 with TRBJ2-1; the D is unclear. Per the germline V gene, CDR1 is LGHNA and CDR2 is YNFKEQ. The V gene lost 0 bases and the J gene lost 5 bases, with 5 bases spanning the gap. The CDR3 is made up of 13 amino acids. CDR3 sequence (DNA): TGTGCCAGCAGCCAAGAGAGACACAATGAGCAGTTCTTC. Translating gives CASSQERHNEQFF.

This chain links TRBV7-2 with TRBJ2-5, with 8 bases aligning to TRBD2. After removal of 2 bases from V and 1 base from J, the junction contained 0 bases not matched to a gene. Looked up from germline, CDR1 is SGHTA and CDR2 is FQGNSA. The CDR3 loop spans 14 amino acids. The CDR3 loop is CASSLTSGQETQYF. CDR3 DNA sequence: TGTGCCAGCAGCTTAACTAGCGGCCAAGAGACCCAGTACTTC.

The chain carries TRBV28 and TRBJ2-3; D is undetermined. V was shortened by 6 bases and J by 1 base, with 11 bases between the two germline ends. This CDR3 region has 14 residues. Germline-derived CDR1 and CDR2 are MDHEN and SYDVKM. CDR3 region: CASSSVRGTDTQYF. CDR3 nucleotide sequence: TGTGCCAGCAGCTCGGTCCGGGGCACAGATACGCAGTATTTT.

The chain couples TRBV18 to TRBJ2-5, with 9 bases matching TRBD1. Per the germline V gene, CDR1 is KGHSH and CDR2 is LQKENI. Trimming at V came to 1 base and at J to 3 bases, leaving 0 bases not matched to a gene. The CDR3 is made up of 14 amino acids. The CDR3 region has the DNA TGTGCCAGCTCACCACGGACAGGGGAAGAGACCCAGTACTTC. Protein product: CASSPRTGEETQYF. The full variable domain, with the rest looked up from reference TRBV18 and TRBJ2-5, is NAGVMQNPRHLVRRRGQEARLRCSPMKGHSHVYWYRQLPEEGLKFMVYLQKENIIDESGMPKERFSAEFPKEGPSILRIQQVVRGDSAAYFCASSPRTGEETQYFGPGTRLLVL.

In nucleotides, the CDR3 is TGCAGCGTCAGAGGGTCTCACACTGAAGCTTTCTTT. This codes for CSVRGSHTEAFF. This chain connects TRBV29-1 to TRBJ1-1; D remains unclear. Trimming pared 6 bases from V and 3 bases from J, leaving 11 bases between. Germline V gene data show CDR1 as SQVTM and CDR2 as ANQGSEA. This CDR3 has 12 amino acids. Full variable domain (outside the CDR3, taken from reference TRBV29-1 and TRBJ1-1): SAVISQKPSRDICQRGTSLTIQCQVDSQVTMMFWYRQQPGQSLTLIATANQGSEATYESGFVIDKFPISRPNLTFSTLTVSNMSPEDSSIYLCSVRGSHTEAFFGQGTRLTVV.

The CDR3 loop is CATSREDRDGFQPQHF. CDR3 nucleotides: TGTGCCACCAGCAGAGAAGACAGGGATGGTTTTCAGCCCCAGCATTTT. The V and J genes are TRBV15 and TRBJ1-5, with 7 nucleotides matching TRBD1. V dropped 0 bases and J dropped 6; count of bases not matched to a gene: 8. This CDR3 comprises 16 residues. CDR1 LNHNV and CDR2 YYDKDF come from the germline V gene (reference sequence).

This clone was found a few times. The chain is built from TRBV23-1 and TRBJ1-2; no firm D call. TRBV23-1 is marked as an open reading frame, function uncertain. The CDR3 is made up of 16 amino acids. V lost 1 base and J 0 bases, leaving 12 bases between the germline ends. The CDR3 DNA follows: TGCGCCAGCAGTCAATGGGGATATTTCCCTAACTATGGCTACACCTTC. Translating it yields CASSQWGYFPNYGYTF.

The V call is TRBV5-6, the J call TRBJ1-2, with a weak D call TRBD1 (5 bases). This CDR3 contains 16 residues. V lost 1 base and J 2 bases, leaving 15 bases between the germline ends. Germline CDR1 and CDR2: SGHDT and YYEEEE. The CDR3 DNA is TGTGCCAGCAGCTTGAGGAGGGACGGAAGAAACTATGGCTACACCTTC. Amino acid sequence: CASSLRRDGRNYGYTF.

The chain's CDR3 is CASSLGGYGYTF. The CDR3 DNA is TGTGCCAGCAGTTTAGGTGGTTATGGCTACACCTTC. The gene calls are TRBV28 and TRBJ1-2; D is undetermined. The ends were cut back, 2 bases at V and 5 bases at J, with 6 bases in the middle. Germline V gene sequence: CDR1 MDHEN, CDR2 SYDVKM. The CDR3 sequence is 12 residues long.

This clone was seen only once. This sample also contains other DNA sequences that code for the same CDR3. The chain employs TRBV11-2 and TRBJ2-4; D call uncertain. Trimming left V 3 bases short and J 1 base short, with 10 bases between. Germline V gene data show CDR1 as SGHAT and CDR2 as FQNNGV. CDR3 size: 15 residues. The DNA of the CDR3 is TGTGCCAGCAGCTTGGAAGGTTTCGCCAAAAACATTCAGTACTTC. It is translated as CASSLEGFAKNIQYF.